This T cell receptor beta chain is drawn from a study of blood T cell repertoires in COVID-19. Turning to the study itself: PBMCs, B-cell-depleted T cells, or T cells provided the cDNA or gDNA that made up the material.

This clone occurred once. Per the authors' pipeline: Reference gene primer amplification gave estimated nucleated cell counts. Sequenced by immunoSEQ multiplex PCR; TCRdb stores in-frame clones only, minus some. For V, J and clone size, that table is used; D and trimming come from the DNA. The sample has under 200,000 clones, approximately 90% seen once. The sample was peripheral blood. The receptor's source is a woman aged 80 or older in a cohort sampled during active or convalescent COVID-19.

Written as DNA, the CDR3 is TGCAGTGCTAGTACAGGGTTTAGCAATCAGCCCCAGCATTTT. Encoded protein: CSASTGFSNQPQHF. The gene calls are TRBV20-1 and TRBJ1-5; weak D call: TRBD1 (6 bases). Germline CDR1 is DFQATT and CDR2 is SNEGSKA (reference sequence). Trimming cost V 3 bases and J 0 bases, with 9 bases left between them. This CDR3 is built from 14 residues.